This T cell receptor (beta chain) was identified during a study of cytomegalovirus exposure and HLA in healthy donors. The overall study: Genetic ancestry analysis placed approximately 78% of the 410 or so donors that were genotyped in the Caucasian-associated cluster.

Donors were ostensibly healthy at sampling, although undocumented immune exposures were probable. The CDR3 is made up of 12 amino acids. The V segment lost 4 bases and the J segment 4 bases; nucleotides outside the gene matches: 1. CDR1 is LGHNA and CDR2 is YSLEER in the germline V gene. Study conclusions and caveats: An ancestry cluster, one associated with Asian ancestry, reportedly showed fewer N-insertions than the roughly 700-donor mean in a later analysis. In a later analysis, TCR association rates varied by HLA locus: DRB1 most, HLA-C fewest.

With 60 Vbeta and 13 Jbeta primers, the PCR was carried out. TCRdb's copy holds only in-frame clones and misses some; the assay was immunoSEQ multiplex PCR. The table lists around 150,000 clones, more than 75% of them singletons. As to this clone: The antigen is unknown.

The clonotype originates from a man younger than 45 in good health and CMV-seronegative. Input material: PBMCs. The chain uses TRBV4-3 and TRBJ2-7; 7 bases are a match to TRBD2. CDR3 sequence: CASSPGGYEQYF. The CDR3, as DNA: TGCGCCAGCAGCCCGGGAGGTTACGAGCAGTACTTC.